These 13 T cell receptor beta chains were all obtained from the same sample, sequenced in a study of shared clonotypes between healthy human individuals. The method was immunoSEQ multiplex PCR; TCRdb's version includes in-frame clones alone and lacks a portion of them. There are 1,400,000 or so clones in the sample; 98% to 99% occur only once, and 0.36% lies in the top ten. The sequenced sample was naive CD4+ T cells sorted from blood. Subset here: CD45RA+ positively selected. The origin of the receptors is a man aged 30-40 years in good health.

The chain carries TRBV7-2 and TRBJ1-1, with TRBD1 as a possible D gene (5 bases). Germline lookup yields CDR1 SGHTA and CDR2 FQGNSA. Trimming removed 8 bases from V and 3 bases from J, with 16 bases in between. The CDR3 is 14 residues long. The DNA of the CDR3 is TGTGCCAGCCGACGTCGGGGGATTGACACTGAAGCTTTCTTT. This translates into CASRRRGIDTEAFF.

V gene TRBV18 combines with J gene TRBJ2-5, with 9 bases aligning to TRBD1. The V segment lost 1 base and the J segment 4 bases; nucleotides outside the gene matches: 10. Per the germline V gene, CDR1 is KGHSH and CDR2 is LQKENI. CDR3 length: 17 residues. CDR3 DNA: TGTGCCAGCTCACCACGGAACAGGGGGCCAGGGTTAGAGACCCAGTACTTC. Its translation is CASSPRNRGPGLETQYF.

This clone was observed once. The J gene is TRBJ1-4, the V gene TRBV18, with unresolved D. Looked up from germline, CDR1 is KGHSH and CDR2 is LQKENI. Between the trimmed V and J ends, which lost 0 bases and 8 bases, there was a span of 16 bases. The CDR3 has 16 residues. CDR3 region: CASSPPNGGPREKLFF. Here the CDR3 DNA reads TGTGCCAGCTCACCACCGAATGGCGGCCCTCGGGAAAAACTGTTTTTT.

This rearrangement joins TRBV29-1 to TRBJ1-1; TRBD1 matches 8 bases. With 6 bases clipped from V and 4 bases from J, the junction kept 10 bases outside the gene matches. The CDR3 contains 14 residues. Germline CDR1 reads SQVTM; CDR2 reads ANQGSEA. CDR3 residues: CSVVRTGIGTEAFF. The CDR3 nucleotides are TGCAGCGTGGTACGGACAGGGATCGGCACTGAAGCTTTCTTT.

Regarding this clone: Other DNA sequences in this sample translate to the same CDR3. V gene TRBV18 combines with J gene TRBJ2-1; no firm D call. There are 15 residues in the CDR3. The V and J ends lost 6 bases and 0 bases respectively, with 12 bases between them. CDR1 and CDR2 (germline): KGHSH, LQKENI. CDR3 coding DNA: TGTGCCAGCTCGCCCACAGTGAGCTCCTACAATGAGCAGTTCTTC. This codes for CASSPTVSSYNEQFF.

The chain joins TRBV6-1 to TRBJ2-1; TRBD2 matches at 7 bases. The CDR3 runs 16 residues. CDR1 and CDR2 from the germline V gene are MNHNS and SASEGT. The junction had 13 bases not matched to a gene; V was cut back by 4 bases and J by 7 bases. The CDR3 region is CASSATTSGNINEQFF. The CDR3 bases are TGTGCCAGCAGTGCCACTACGAGCGGGAATATTAATGAGCAGTTCTTC.

The V gene is TRBV9, the J gene TRBJ2-1; tentative D call: TRBD2 (6 bases). Germline loops: CDR1 SGDLS, CDR2 YYNGEE. Between the trimmed V and J ends, which lost 4 bases and 0 bases, there was a span of 14 bases. The CDR3 sequence is 16 residues long. As DNA, the CDR3 is TGTGCCAGCAGCACCCAACTAGCTAGCTCCTACAATGAGCAGTTCTTC. As protein: CASSTQLASSYNEQFF. Full variable domain (outside the CDR3, taken from reference TRBV9 and TRBJ2-1): DSGVTQTPKHLITATGQRVTLRCSPRSGDLSVYWYQQSLDQGLQFLIQYYNGEERAKGNILERFSAQQFPDLHSELNLSSLELGDSALYFCASSTQLASSYNEQFFGPGTRLTVL.

J is TRBJ2-5 and V is TRBV11-3, with 7 nucleotides matching TRBD1. The CDR3 totals 13 residues. Germline CDR1 reads SGHNT; CDR2 reads YENEEA. The V and J ends lost 4 bases and 2 bases, in that order; junction bases with no gene match: 1. Written as DNA, the CDR3 is TGTGCCAGCAGCTCGGACAGGCAAGAGACCCAGTACTTC. Its translation is CASSSDRQETQYF.

This clone turned up a few times. Additional DNA sequences in this sample encode the identical CDR3. The gene calls are TRBV5-1 and TRBJ2-3; the D is unclear. Germline-derived CDR1 and CDR2 are SGHRS and YFSETQ. Trimming stripped 0 bases from V and 5 bases from J, with 1 base between. The CDR3 extends over 11 amino acids. The CDR3, as DNA: TGCGCCAGCAGCTTGGTAGATACGCAGTATTTT. It translates to CASSLVDTQYF. The variable domain in full, completed from reference TRBV5-1 and TRBJ2-3, reads KAGVTQTPRYLIKTRGQQVTLSCSPISGHRSVSWYQQTPGQGLQFLFEYFSETQRNKGNFPGRFSGRQFSNSRSEMNVSTLELGDSALYLCASSLVDTQYFGPGTRLTVL.

Comment on this clone: Distinct nucleotide sequences in the sample also encode this CDR3. The chain joins TRBV5-1 to TRBJ2-3; no clear D gene. The CDR3 consists of 12 residues. V gave up 0 bases and J gave up 5 bases, with 4 bases separating them. Germline-derived CDR1 and CDR2 are SGHRS and YFSETQ. CDR3: CASSLGVDTQYF. The CDR3 DNA reads as TGCGCCAGCAGCTTGGGGGTAGATACGCAGTATTTT.

This sequence joins TRBV28 and TRBJ1-2; D is uncertain. Looked up from germline, CDR1 is MDHEN and CDR2 is SYDVKM. CDR3 length: 12 amino acids. V was trimmed by 3 bases and J by 7 bases, leaving 9 bases between them. This chain's CDR3 is CASSFSDGGYTF. In nucleotides, the CDR3 is TGTGCCAGCAGTTTTAGCGACGGTGGCTACACCTTC.

The gene calls are TRBV5-8 and TRBJ1-5; D unclear. Between the trimmed V and J ends, which lost 6 bases and 6 bases, there was a span of 13 bases. Germline assignment: CDR1 SGHTS and CDR2 YDEGEE. The CDR3 loop spans 13 amino acids. Here the CDR3 reads CASTAEFLQPQHF. CDR3 in DNA: TGTGCCAGCACGGCAGAGTTCCTTCAGCCCCAGCATTTT.

The V call is TRBV27, the J call TRBJ1-4, with 7 bases lining up with TRBD1. CDR1 is MNHEY and CDR2 is SMNVEV in the germline V gene (reference sequence). The CDR3 loop spans 14 amino acids. Trimming took 3 bases from V and 8 from J; bases not matched to a gene: 6. CDR3 sequence reads: CASSFGDRKEKLFF. The DNA of the CDR3 is TGTGCCAGCAGTTTCGGGGACAGAAAAGAAAAACTGTTTTTT. Filled out from reference TRBV27 and TRBJ1-4, the complete variable domain reads EAQVTQNPRYLITVTGKKLTVTCSQNMNHEYMSWYRQDPGLGLRQIYYSMNVEVTDKGDVPEGYKVSRKEKRNFPLILESPSPNQTSLYFCASSFGDRKEKLFFGSGTQLSVL.